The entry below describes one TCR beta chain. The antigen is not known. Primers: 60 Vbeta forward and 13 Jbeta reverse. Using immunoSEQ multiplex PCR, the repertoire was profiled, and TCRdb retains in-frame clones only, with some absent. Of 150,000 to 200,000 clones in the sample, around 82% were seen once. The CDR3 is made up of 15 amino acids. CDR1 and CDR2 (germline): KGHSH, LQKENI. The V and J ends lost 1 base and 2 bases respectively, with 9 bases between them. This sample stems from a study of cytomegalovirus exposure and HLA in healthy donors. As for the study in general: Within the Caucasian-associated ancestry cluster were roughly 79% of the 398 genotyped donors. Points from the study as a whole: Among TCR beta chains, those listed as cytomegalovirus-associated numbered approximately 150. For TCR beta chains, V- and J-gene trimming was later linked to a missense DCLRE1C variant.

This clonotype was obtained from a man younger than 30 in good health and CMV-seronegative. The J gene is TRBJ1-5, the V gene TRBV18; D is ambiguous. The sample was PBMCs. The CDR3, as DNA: TGTGCCAGCTCACCACTCAGTTCTGGCAATCAGCCCCAGCATTTT. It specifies CASSPLSSGNQPQHF.